This T cell receptor (beta chain) came from a study of lymphopenia after photon versus proton radiotherapy. Study findings and constraints: Proton therapy kept repertoires fairly stable, unlike photons, which gained effector/memory cells.

Sequencing used immunoSEQ multiplex PCR; TCRdb keeps in-frame clones, though not all of them. The sample lists about 30,000 clones, 90% to 95% occurring once. Looked up from germline, CDR1 is SEHNR and CDR2 is FQNEAQ (reference sequence). The CDR3 is 13 residues long. V lost 1 base and J lost 11, with 12 bases in between. A word on this clone: The antigen is unknown.

The gene calls are TRBV7-9 and TRBJ1-5, with D possibly being TRBD1 (5 bases). This sample comprised peripheral blood, obtained from a patient treated with photon-based radiotherapy. This receptor was taken from a woman aged 45-59 years with cholangiocarcinoma. DNA of the CDR3: TGTGCCAGCAGCTTAGAGAGGGGATCGGCCCAGCATTTT. This translates into CASSLERGSAQHF.